This T cell receptor (beta chain) was sequenced in a study of shared clonotypes between healthy human individuals. Generated by immunoSEQ multiplex PCR, the TCRdb table keeps only in-frame clones and is missing some. There are 230,000 or so clones in the sample; 50% to 80% occur only once, and around 10% lies in the top ten. The CDR3 loop spans 12 amino acids. Germline lookup yields CDR1 SGHRS and CDR2 YFSETQ. The ends were cut back, 1 base at V and 2 bases at J, with 3 bases in the middle. Points on this clone: The sample contains more than one DNA sequence encoding this CDR3.

The rearrangement uses TRBV5-1 and TRBJ2-5; no firm D call. The clonotype originates from a man in his thirties or forties in good health. Sequences were obtained from memory CD4+ T cells sorted from blood. Documented subset: CD45RA-negative fraction. CDR3 sequence (DNA): TGCGCCAGCAGCTTGTCTCAAGAGACCCAGTACTTC. It encodes CASSLSQETQYF.